The entry that follows covers one TCR beta chain sequence. For the second PCR, which ran for 7 to 11 cycles, a sample-barcoded 5' primer and a J-beta primer mix were used. MiXCR, applied by TCRdb to the 5' RACE reads, yields one record per CDR3 protein. Of about 640,000 distinct CDR3 sequences listed, less than 45% were seen once; the top ten hold 25% to 35%. Germline CDR1 reads DFQATT; CDR2 reads SNEGSKA (reference sequence). V was clipped by 2 bases and J by 0 bases, with 9 bases between them. The CDR3 runs to 14 residues. The data are from a study of blood T cells in healthy people across ages. The sample comprised blood. V usage is TRBV20-1 and J usage is TRBJ2-3; weak D call: TRBD1 (5 bases). The sequence was obtained from a man older than 75 in good health. Here the CDR3 DNA reads TGCAGTGCTAGAATTGGGGCTAGCACAGATACGCAGTATTTT. This sequence encodes CSARIGASTDTQYF.